This T cell receptor beta chain was profiled in a study of T cells after yellow fever vaccination. Study background: SMART-Seq v4 Ultra Low Input handled preparation of low-cell-number fractions.

Using its own MiXCR run on the 5' RACE reads, TCRdb lists one record per CDR3 protein. The sample holds around 590,000 distinct CDR3 sequences; approximately 13% are singletons and the top ten take around 14%. On this clonotype itself: Antigen specificity is unknown.

CDR3 length equals 14 residues. Trimming shortened V by 7 bases and J by 8 bases, and 18 bases separated the two germline ends. Germline values: CDR1 MNHEY, CDR2 SVGEGT. Study observations and caveats: Compared with primary, the secondary response was weaker and peaked at day 5, not 15. Abundant clonotypes (contaminants from the bulk population) could be present in FACS-sorted repertoires.

The sequence derives from a man aged 30 to 39 who received the YFV17D yellow fever vaccine. The sequenced sample was PBMCs, obtained on the day of the yellow fever booster vaccination. J is TRBJ2-1 and V is TRBV6-2 or TRBV6-3; a possible D gene is TRBD2 (6 bases). The CDR3 loop is CASTRPRREDEQFF. The CDR3 DNA reads as TGTGCCAGCACACGGCCGAGGCGGGAAGATGAGCAGTTCTTC.